The entry below gives a single TCR beta chain sequence along with its context. These data come from a study of blood T cell repertoires in COVID-19. About the study: Collection of acute and convalescent COVID-19 samples took place in the United States, Italy and Spain. In each case, the material was cDNA or gDNA derived from T cells, B-cell-depleted T cells, or PBMCs.

Some clones are missing from TCRdb's copy, which holds only in-frame ones; the method was immunoSEQ multiplex PCR. The sample yields approximately 100,000 clones, about two thirds seen once. Material for sequencing was peripheral blood. The sequence came from a human donor with acute or convalescent COVID-19. The donor label of this sample is uncertain.

The CDR3 nucleotides read TGTGCCAGCAGCCCGGCCCCCAGGAGGACCATATATTTT. Translating gives CASSPAPRRTIYF. This chain links TRBV11-2 with TRBJ1-3; unclear D gene. The CDR3 length is 13 residues. CDR1 SGHAT and CDR2 FQNNGV come from the germline V gene. V was trimmed by 5 bases and J by 10 bases, leaving 15 bases between them.